Listed below are T cell receptor beta chains from one sample, sequenced in a study of siplizumab effects on memory and regulatory T cells. The assay was immunoSEQ multiplex PCR, and TCRdb's table has in-frame clones only and misses some. Of around 87,000 clones in the sample, 85% to 90% were seen once. Sample: CD4+ T cells sorted from blood. These TCRs come from a human donor in good health. CDR3s include the opening cysteine and the closing phenylalanine or tryptophan. D genes are given only for firm matches. Size is stated for part of the rows, as once, few or many counts, or as a class when the clone is expanded.

j_call | v_call | clone_size | d_call | cdr3_aa | cdr3_nt
TRBJ2-1 | TRBV6-5 | - | TRBD2 | CASSYGGRMNEQFF | TGTGCCAGCAGTTACGGCGGGAGGATGAATGAGCAGTTCTTC
TRBJ1-3 | TRBV28 | - | - | CASSSLSGNTIYF | TGTGCCAGCAGTTCCTTGTCTGGAAACACCATATATTTT
TRBJ2-7 | TRBV7-2 | - | - | CASSRTGGRSSYEQYF | TGTGCCAGCAGCCGGACCGGTGGGAGGAGCTCCTACGAGCAGTACTTC
TRBJ2-7 | TRBV5-5 | - | - | CASSLIRATYEQYF | TGTGCCAGCAGCTTGATAAGGGCGACCTACGAGCAGTACTTC
TRBJ1-2 | TRBV7-9 | few | - | CASSLAAASYGYTF | TGTGCCAGCAGCTTAGCGGCAGCGTCCTATGGCTACACCTTC
TRBJ1-4 | TRBV6-5 | once | - | CASTQGNEKLFF | TGTGCCAGCACCCAGGGTAATGAAAAACTGTTTTTT
TRBJ2-3 | TRBV5-1 | once | - | CASSEVTDTQYF | TGCGCCAGCAGCGAGGTCACAGATACGCAGTATTTT
TRBJ1-4 | TRBV15 | - | - | CATSSHPGGAGEKLFF | TGTGCCACCAGCAGCCACCCCGGGGGGGCAGGGGAAAAACTGTTTTTT
TRBJ2-7 | TRBV7-2 | once | TRBD2 | CASSLVSSGRGEQYF | TGTGCCAGCAGCTTGGTCTCGAGCGGGAGGGGAGAGCAGTACTTC
TRBJ2-1 | TRBV7-2 | - | TRBD2 | CASSPVGGGSYNEQFF | TGTGCCAGCAGCCCAGTTGGGGGGGGATCCTACAATGAGCAGTTCTTC
TRBJ1-5 | TRBV6-5 | - | - | CASKVQGANQPQHF | TGTGCCAGCAAAGTACAGGGAGCTAATCAGCCCCAGCATTTT
TRBJ2-7 | TRBV10-3 | - | - | CAIGDYRPYEQYF | TGTGCCATCGGCGACTACCGCCCCTACGAGCAGTACTTC
TRBJ2-7 | TRBV19 | - | TRBD2 | CASSSGRLAGIEQYF | TGTGCCAGTAGTAGTGGGAGACTAGCGGGAATCGAGCAGTACTTC
TRBJ1-5 | TRBV28 | few | - | CASSLGTRTQHF | TGTGCCAGCAGTTTAGGAACAAGGACCCAGCATTTT
TRBJ2-7 | TRBV7-2 | - | TRBD2 | CASRRSGRSTYEQYF | TGTGCCAGCAGACGGAGCGGGAGGTCTACCTACGAGCAGTACTTC
TRBJ2-5 | TRBV11-1 | - | - | CASSSGHAETQYF | TGTGCCAGCAGCTCGGGGCATGCGGAGACCCAGTACTTC
TRBJ1-5 | TRBV27 | - | - | CASRPIEGGNQPQHF | TGTGCCAGCAGACCCATCGAGGGTGGCAATCAGCCCCAGCATTTT
TRBJ1-5 | TRBV5-1 | - | - | CASSLVGGAKNQPQHF | TGCGCCAGCAGCTTGGTCGGGGGCGCGAAAAATCAGCCCCAGCATTTT
TRBJ2-1 | TRBV7-3 | - | TRBD2 | CASSLTSGGYNEQFF | TGTGCCAGCAGCTTAACTAGCGGGGGTTACAATGAGCAGTTCTTC
TRBJ2-3 | TRBV7-8 | - | - | CASSRVGRVNTQYF | TGTGCCAGCTCCAGGGTCGGGAGAGTCAATACGCAGTATTTT
TRBJ2-5 | TRBV29-1 | - | - | CSAPGRNQETQYF | TGCAGCGCGCCGGGACGCAACCAAGAGACCCAGTACTTC
TRBJ2-1 | TRBV7-6 | - | TRBD2 | CASSLDGLVAGYEQFF | TGTGCCAGCAGCCTAGACGGCCTAGTAGCGGGCTATGAGCAGTTCTTC
TRBJ2-1 | TRBV9 | - | TRBD2 | CASSALTSGRASEQFF | TGTGCCAGCAGCGCCCTCACTAGCGGGAGGGCCAGTGAGCAGTTCTTC
TRBJ1-2 | TRBV19 | - | - | CASEYGASYGYTF | TGTGCCAGTGAGTACGGGGCCAGCTATGGCTACACCTTC
TRBJ2-7 | TRBV5-1 | - | TRBD1 | CASSIRQGSYEQYF | TGCGCCAGCAGCATCCGACAGGGCTCCTACGAGCAGTACTTC
TRBJ2-5 | TRBV5-6 | - | TRBD1 | CASSQDRVAETQYF | TGTGCCAGCAGCCAGGACAGGGTGGCTGAGACCCAGTACTTC
TRBJ2-7 | TRBV10-3 | - | TRBD1 | CAISEDRERSYEQYF | TGTGCCATCAGTGAGGACAGGGAGAGGTCCTACGAGCAGTACTTC
TRBJ2-4 | TRBV19 | - | TRBD2 | CASSRLAGGAKNIQYF | TGTGCCAGTAGTAGACTAGCGGGAGGCGCCAAAAACATTCAGTACTTC
TRBJ2-7 | TRBV27 | - | - | CASSFYAETYEQYF | TGTGCCAGCAGTTTCTATGCGGAAACCTACGAGCAGTACTTC
TRBJ1-2 | TRBV15 | - | - | CATRRDLYGYTF | TGTGCCACCAGAAGGGACCTCTATGGCTACACCTTC
TRBJ2-1 | TRBV19 | - | TRBD2 | CASSMKASGRYEQFF | TGTGCCAGTAGTATGAAAGCTAGCGGGAGATATGAGCAGTTCTTC
TRBJ1-5 | TRBV4-2 | once | - | CASSQVSNQPQHF | TGTGCCAGCAGCCAAGTGAGCAATCAGCCCCAGCATTTT
TRBJ1-2 | TRBV6-1 | - | - | CASSDRTATNTF | TGTGCCAGCAGCGACAGGACAGCTACAAACACCTTC
TRBJ2-7 | TRBV30 | - | - | CAWSGGRAYEQYF | TGTGCCTGGAGCGGGGGACGTGCCTACGAGCAGTACTTC
TRBJ2-7 | TRBV19 | - | - | CASSTRGSSYEQYF | TGTGCCAGTAGTACCCGAGGATCTTCCTACGAGCAGTACTTC
TRBJ1-6 | TRBV2 | - | - | CASSGQQGSGSPLHF | TGTGCCAGCAGTGGACAACAGGGAAGTGGTTCACCCCTCCACTTT
TRBJ2-6 | TRBV5-1 | - | - | CASSRTGISGANVLTF | TGCGCCAGCAGCCGAACGGGGATATCTGGGGCCAACGTCCTGACTTTC
TRBJ1-2 | TRBV7-3 | - | - | CASSINARGYGYTF | TGTGCCAGCTCAATAAATGCCAGGGGCTATGGCTACACCTTC
TRBJ1-5 | TRBV19 | - | TRBD1 | CATSRTGSNNQPQHF | TGTGCCACCTCCCGGACAGGGTCGAACAATCAGCCCCAGCATTTT
TRBJ2-1 | TRBV9 | - | - | CASSVAPGYGSYYNEQFF | TGTGCCAGCAGCGTAGCCCCGGGTTACGGGAGTTACTACAATGAGCAGTTCTTC
TRBJ1-3 | TRBV10-3 | once | TRBD1 | CAISGTGGSGNTIYF | TGTGCCATCAGCGGGACAGGGGGAAGTGGAAACACCATATATTTT
TRBJ2-7 | TRBV9 | - | - | CASSVGVGRFDEQYF | TGTGCCAGCAGCGTAGGGGTAGGCCGATTCGACGAGCAGTACTTC
TRBJ2-3 | TRBV5-1 | - | TRBD2 | CASSLGLAATDTQYF | TGCGCCAGCAGCCTCGGACTAGCGGCTACAGATACGCAGTATTTT
TRBJ1-2 | TRBV6-1 | - | - | CASSEGGYYGYTF | TGTGCCAGCAGCGAGGGCGGTTACTATGGCTACACCTTC
TRBJ2-7 | TRBV6-1 | few | - | CASSEETAALPYEQYF | TGTGCCAGCAGTGAGGAAACAGCGGCTCTACCCTACGAGCAGTACTTC
TRBJ1-1 | TRBV5-1 | - | TRBD1 | CASSSDRGVPEAFF | TGCGCCAGCAGCTCCGACAGGGGGGTCCCTGAAGCTTTCTTT
TRBJ1-2 | TRBV19 | - | - | CASSILFRDPARSNYGYTF | TGTGCCAGTAGTATCCTCTTTAGGGACCCCGCGAGATCCAACTATGGCTACACCTTC
TRBJ1-2 | TRBV5-8 | - | - | CASSRPGKSGYTF | TGTGCCAGCAGCAGACCCGGGAAATCAGGATACACCTTC
TRBJ2-6 | TRBV5-1 | few | - | CASSFASLDPSGANVLTF | TGCGCCAGCAGCTTCGCTAGCTTAGACCCTTCTGGGGCCAACGTCCTGACTTTC
TRBJ2-7 | TRBV30 | - | TRBD2 | CAWARLGTNILEQYF | TGTGCCTGGGCCCGGTTGGGGACTAACATCCTCGAGCAGTACTTC
TRBJ2-5 | TRBV5-1 | - | - | CASSLDLNQETQYF | TGCGCCAGCAGCTTGGACTTAAACCAAGAGACCCAGTACTTC
TRBJ1-1 | TRBV30 | - | TRBD1 | CAWSVPRGGWWNTEAFF | TGTGCCTGGAGTGTACCCAGGGGGGGGTGGTGGAACACTGAAGCTTTCTTT
TRBJ2-5 | TRBV5-4 | - | TRBD2 | CASSRARGLQETQYF | TGTGCCAGCAGCCGCGCTCGGGGACTACAAGAGACCCAGTACTTC
TRBJ2-7 | TRBV2 | - | - | CASSEGGASYEQYF | TGTGCCAGCAGTGAGGGTGGGGCTTCGTACGAGCAGTACTTC
TRBJ2-5 | TRBV18 | few | - | CASSPQRTAQETQYF | TGTGCCAGCTCACCCCAACGGACAGCCCAAGAGACCCAGTACTTC
TRBJ2-2 | TRBV11-2 | - | - | CASSPYTGPGELFF | TGTGCCAGCAGCCCCTACACGGGCCCCGGGGAGCTGTTTTTT
TRBJ2-5 | TRBV10-1 | - | - | CASSEGKRHKETQYF | TGCGCCAGCAGTGAAGGTAAGCGCCACAAAGAGACCCAGTACTTC
TRBJ1-2 | TRBV5-1 | - | TRBD1 | CASSKGQGDIYGYTF | TGCGCCAGCAGCAAGGGACAGGGGGATATCTATGGCTACACCTTC
TRBJ2-1 | TRBV7-2 | - | TRBD2 | CASSLRLAGNNEQFF | TGTGCCAGCAGCTTAAGACTAGCGGGGAACAATGAGCAGTTCTTC